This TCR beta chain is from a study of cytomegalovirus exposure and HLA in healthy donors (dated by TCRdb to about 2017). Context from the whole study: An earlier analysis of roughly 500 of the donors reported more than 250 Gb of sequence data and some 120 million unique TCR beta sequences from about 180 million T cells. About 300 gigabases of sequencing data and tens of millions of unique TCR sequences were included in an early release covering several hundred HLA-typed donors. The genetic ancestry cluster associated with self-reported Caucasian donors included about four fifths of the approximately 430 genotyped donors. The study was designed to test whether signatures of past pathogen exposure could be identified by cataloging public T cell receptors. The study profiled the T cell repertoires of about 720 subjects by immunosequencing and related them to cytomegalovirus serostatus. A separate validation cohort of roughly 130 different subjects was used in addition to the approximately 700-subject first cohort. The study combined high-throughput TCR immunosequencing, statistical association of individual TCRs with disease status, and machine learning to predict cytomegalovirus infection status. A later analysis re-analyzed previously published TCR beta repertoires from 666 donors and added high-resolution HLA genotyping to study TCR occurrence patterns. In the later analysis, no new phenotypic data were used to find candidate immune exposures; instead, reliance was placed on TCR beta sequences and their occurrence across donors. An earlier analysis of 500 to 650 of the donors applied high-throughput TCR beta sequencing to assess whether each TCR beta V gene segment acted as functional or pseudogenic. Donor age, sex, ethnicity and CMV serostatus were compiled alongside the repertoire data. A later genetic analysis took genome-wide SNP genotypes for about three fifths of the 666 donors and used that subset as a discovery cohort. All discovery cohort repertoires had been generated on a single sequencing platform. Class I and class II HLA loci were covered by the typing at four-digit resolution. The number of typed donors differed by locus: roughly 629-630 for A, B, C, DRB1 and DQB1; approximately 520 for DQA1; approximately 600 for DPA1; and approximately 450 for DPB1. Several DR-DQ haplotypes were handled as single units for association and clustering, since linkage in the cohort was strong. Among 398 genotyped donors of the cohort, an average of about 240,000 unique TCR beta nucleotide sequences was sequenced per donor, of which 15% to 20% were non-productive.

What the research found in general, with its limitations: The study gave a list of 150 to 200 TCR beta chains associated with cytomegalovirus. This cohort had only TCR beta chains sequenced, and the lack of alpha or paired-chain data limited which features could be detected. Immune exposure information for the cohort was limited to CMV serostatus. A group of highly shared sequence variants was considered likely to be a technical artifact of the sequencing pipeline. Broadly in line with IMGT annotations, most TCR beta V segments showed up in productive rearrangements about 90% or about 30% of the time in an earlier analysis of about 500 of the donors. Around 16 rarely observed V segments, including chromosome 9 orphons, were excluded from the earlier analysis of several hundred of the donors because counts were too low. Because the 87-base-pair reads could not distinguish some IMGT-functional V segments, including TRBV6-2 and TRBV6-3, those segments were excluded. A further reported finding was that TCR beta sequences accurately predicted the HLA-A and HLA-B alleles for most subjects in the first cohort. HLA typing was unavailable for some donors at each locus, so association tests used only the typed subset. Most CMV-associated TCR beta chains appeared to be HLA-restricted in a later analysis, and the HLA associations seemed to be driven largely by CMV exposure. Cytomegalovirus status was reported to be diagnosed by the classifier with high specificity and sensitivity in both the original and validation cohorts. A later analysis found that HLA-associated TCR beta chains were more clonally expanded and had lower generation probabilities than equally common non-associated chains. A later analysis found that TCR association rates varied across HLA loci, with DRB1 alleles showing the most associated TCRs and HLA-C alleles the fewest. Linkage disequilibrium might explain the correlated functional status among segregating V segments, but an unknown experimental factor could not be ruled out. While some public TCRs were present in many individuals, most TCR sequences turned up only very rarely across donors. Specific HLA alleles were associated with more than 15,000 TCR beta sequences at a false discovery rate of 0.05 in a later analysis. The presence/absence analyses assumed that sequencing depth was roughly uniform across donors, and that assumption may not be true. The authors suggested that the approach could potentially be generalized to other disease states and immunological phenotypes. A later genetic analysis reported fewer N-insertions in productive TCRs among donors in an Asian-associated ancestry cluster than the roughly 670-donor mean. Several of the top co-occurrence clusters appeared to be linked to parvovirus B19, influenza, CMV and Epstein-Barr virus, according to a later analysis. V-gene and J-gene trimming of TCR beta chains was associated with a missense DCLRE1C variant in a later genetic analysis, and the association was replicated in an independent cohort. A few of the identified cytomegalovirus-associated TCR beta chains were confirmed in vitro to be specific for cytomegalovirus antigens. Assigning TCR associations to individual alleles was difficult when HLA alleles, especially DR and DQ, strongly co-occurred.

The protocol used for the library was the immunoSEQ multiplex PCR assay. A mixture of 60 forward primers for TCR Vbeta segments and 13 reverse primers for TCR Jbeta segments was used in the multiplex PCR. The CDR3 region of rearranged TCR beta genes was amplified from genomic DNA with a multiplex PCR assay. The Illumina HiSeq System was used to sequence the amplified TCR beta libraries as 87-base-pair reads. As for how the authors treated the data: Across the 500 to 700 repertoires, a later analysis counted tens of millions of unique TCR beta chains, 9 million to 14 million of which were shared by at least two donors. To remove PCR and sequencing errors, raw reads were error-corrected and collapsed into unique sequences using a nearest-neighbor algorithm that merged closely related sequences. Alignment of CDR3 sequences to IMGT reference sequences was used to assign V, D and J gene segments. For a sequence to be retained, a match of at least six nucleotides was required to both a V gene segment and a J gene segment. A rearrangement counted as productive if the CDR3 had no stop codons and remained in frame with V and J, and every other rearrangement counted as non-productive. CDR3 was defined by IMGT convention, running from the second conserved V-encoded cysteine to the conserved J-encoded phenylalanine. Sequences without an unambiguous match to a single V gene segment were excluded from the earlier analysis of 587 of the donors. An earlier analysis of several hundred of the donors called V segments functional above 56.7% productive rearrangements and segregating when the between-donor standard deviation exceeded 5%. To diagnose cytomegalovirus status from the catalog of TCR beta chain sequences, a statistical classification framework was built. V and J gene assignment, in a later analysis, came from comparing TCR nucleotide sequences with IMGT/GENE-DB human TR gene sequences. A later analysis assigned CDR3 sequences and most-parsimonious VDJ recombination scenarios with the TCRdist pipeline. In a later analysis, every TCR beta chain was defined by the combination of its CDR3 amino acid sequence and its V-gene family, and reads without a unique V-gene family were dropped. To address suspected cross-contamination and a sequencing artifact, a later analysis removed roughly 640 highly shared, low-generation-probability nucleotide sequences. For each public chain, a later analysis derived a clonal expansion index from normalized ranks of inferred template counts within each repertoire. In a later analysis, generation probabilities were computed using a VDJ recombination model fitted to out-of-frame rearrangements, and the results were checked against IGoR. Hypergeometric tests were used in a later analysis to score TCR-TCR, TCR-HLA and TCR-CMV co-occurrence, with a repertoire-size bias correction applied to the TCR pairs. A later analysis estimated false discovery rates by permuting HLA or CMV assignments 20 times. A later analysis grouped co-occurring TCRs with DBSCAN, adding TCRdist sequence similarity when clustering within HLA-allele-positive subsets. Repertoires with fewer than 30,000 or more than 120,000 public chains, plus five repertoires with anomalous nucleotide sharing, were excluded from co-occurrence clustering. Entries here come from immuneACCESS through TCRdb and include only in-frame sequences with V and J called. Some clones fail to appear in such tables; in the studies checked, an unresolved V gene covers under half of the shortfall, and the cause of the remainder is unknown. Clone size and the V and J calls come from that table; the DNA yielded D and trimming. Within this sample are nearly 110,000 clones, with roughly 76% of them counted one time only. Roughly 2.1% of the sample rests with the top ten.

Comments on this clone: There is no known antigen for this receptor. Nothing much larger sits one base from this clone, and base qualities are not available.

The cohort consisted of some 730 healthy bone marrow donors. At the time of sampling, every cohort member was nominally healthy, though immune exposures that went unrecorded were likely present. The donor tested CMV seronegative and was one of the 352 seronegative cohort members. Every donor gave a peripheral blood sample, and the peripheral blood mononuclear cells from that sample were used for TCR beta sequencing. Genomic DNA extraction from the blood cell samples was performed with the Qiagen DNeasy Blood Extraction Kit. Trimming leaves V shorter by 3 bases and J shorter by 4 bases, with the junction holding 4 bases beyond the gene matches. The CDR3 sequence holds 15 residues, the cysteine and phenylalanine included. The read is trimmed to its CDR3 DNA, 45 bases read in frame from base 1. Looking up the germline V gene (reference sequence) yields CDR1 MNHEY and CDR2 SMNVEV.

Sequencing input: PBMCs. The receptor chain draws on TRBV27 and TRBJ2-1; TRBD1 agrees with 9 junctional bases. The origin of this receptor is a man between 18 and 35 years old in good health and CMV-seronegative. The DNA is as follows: TGTGCCAGCAGTTTGGACGGGACAGGGTACAATGAGCAGTTCTTC. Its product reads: CASSLDGTGYNEQFF.